This is a list of T cell receptor beta chains from one sample in a study of sequential checkpoint blockade in melanoma. Method: immunoSEQ multiplex PCR; TCRdb's copy keeps in-frame clones and lacks some. The table has some 40,000 clones, approximately 84% seen once. Material: CD8+ T cells sorted from blood (inferred from file names), obtained from a patient given nivolumab and ipilimumab in sequence. All receptors come from a human donor with melanoma. Each CDR3 is given with its conserved first and last residue. D genes are given only for firm matches. Some rows mark clone size as missing; the rest say once, few, many or name a class of expanded clone.

length: 12; size: .; V: TRBV2; D: .; J: TRBJ2-1; DNA: TGTGCGGAGGGACGAGGGGACAATGAGCAGTTCTTC; CDR3: CAEGRGDNEQFF
length: 15; size: .; V: TRBV6-5; D: TRBD1; J: TRBJ2-2; DNA: TGTGCCAGCAGGGTTGACAGGGGGCTCACCGGGGAGCTGTTTTTT; CDR3: CASRVDRGLTGELFF
length: 15; size: .; V: TRBV13; D: .; J: TRBJ2-7; DNA: TGTGCCAGCAGCTTACCGGGAAGGGCCTCCTACGAGCAGTACTTC; CDR3: CASSLPGRASYEQYF
length: 16; size: .; V: TRBV7-2; D: TRBD2; J: TRBJ2-5; DNA: TGTGCCAGCAGCTTAGGCCCGGGACTAACAGAAGAGACCCAGTACTTC; CDR3: CASSLGPGLTEETQYF
length: 14; size: .; V: TRBV5-1; D: .; J: TRBJ2-7; DNA: TGCGCCAGCAGCTTCAAGACAGGTAGCGACGAGCAGTACTTC; CDR3: CASSFKTGSDEQYF
length: 15; size: medium-sized; V: TRBV19; D: .; J: TRBJ2-7; DNA: TGTGCCAGTAGAGGGGCCGACAGCGCGACCTACGAGCAGTACTTC; CDR3: CASRGADSATYEQYF
length: 12; size: once; V: TRBV29-1; D: TRBD1; J: TRBJ2-7; DNA: TGCAGCGTAGTGGGACAGGGAGCCGAGCAGTACTTC; CDR3: CSVVGQGAEQYF
length: 13; size: .; V: TRBV29-1; D: .; J: TRBJ1-2; DNA: TGCAGCGTCCCGACAGGACATAGCTATGGCTACACCTTC; CDR3: CSVPTGHSYGYTF
length: 15; size: .; V: TRBV7-9; D: .; J: TRBJ2-5; DNA: TGTGCCAGCAGCTTCCTTATCGTGAGACAAGAGACCCAGTACTTC; CDR3: CASSFLIVRQETQYF
length: 15; size: .; V: TRBV7-9; D: TRBD1; J: TRBJ1-2; DNA: TGTGCCAGCAGCTTAGAGGAGGGGGCGAACTATGGCTACACCTTC; CDR3: CASSLEEGANYGYTF
length: 16; size: .; V: TRBV7-9; D: .; J: TRBJ1-2; DNA: TGTGCCAGCAGCTTAGCGTTGAGTCAGGACATCTATGGCTACACCTTC; CDR3: CASSLALSQDIYGYTF
length: 13; size: .; V: TRBV9; D: .; J: TRBJ1-4; DNA: TGTGCCAGCAGCGTTAGTTTTAATGAAAAACTGTTTTTT; CDR3: CASSVSFNEKLFF
length: 16; size: .; V: TRBV29-1; D: .; J: TRBJ1-3; DNA: TGCAGCGTTGAATTTGGCCCCGACAGAACTGGAAACACCATATATTTT; CDR3: CSVEFGPDRTGNTIYF
length: 14; size: .; V: TRBV5-4; D: .; J: TRBJ1-1; DNA: TGTGCCAGCAGCTTTAGTAGCCTTGGCACTGAAGCTTTCTTT; CDR3: CASSFSSLGTEAFF
length: 15; size: .; V: TRBV27; D: TRBD1; J: TRBJ1-3; DNA: TGTGCCAGCAGTTACAGACAGGGGGCTGGAAACACCATATATTTT; CDR3: CASSYRQGAGNTIYF
length: 13; size: .; V: TRBV9; D: TRBD2; J: TRBJ2-1; DNA: TGTGCCAGCAGCGAAGCGGGGCGGACGAGACAGTTCTTC; CDR3: CASSEAGRTRQFF
length: 12; size: .; V: TRBV28; D: TRBD1; J: TRBJ1-3; DNA: TGTGCCAGCAGTCTACAGGGGGGGCCCATATATTTT; CDR3: CASSLQGGPIYF
length: 11; size: .; V: TRBV19; D: .; J: TRBJ2-1; DNA: TGTGCCAGTAGTATCGAGGTTGAGCAGTTCTTC; CDR3: CASSIEVEQFF
length: 10; size: .; V: TRBV2; D: .; J: TRBJ2-7; DNA: TGTGCCAGCTCAGGGTACGAGCAGTACTTC; CDR3: CASSGYEQYF
length: 16; size: .; V: TRBV19; D: TRBD1; J: TRBJ1-2; DNA: TGTGCCAGTAGTATCCTCCGGGACAGGGACAACTATGGCTACACCTTC; CDR3: CASSILRDRDNYGYTF
length: 13; size: .; V: TRBV6-5; D: TRBD1; J: TRBJ2-7; DNA: TGTGCCAGCAGGGGACAGGGGATTAACGAGCAGTACTTC; CDR3: CASRGQGINEQYF
length: 11; size: once; V: TRBV7-9; D: .; J: TRBJ1-1; DNA: TGTGCCAGCAGCGCAGACAGGGAAGCTTTCTTT; CDR3: CASSADREAFF
length: 13; size: .; V: TRBV13; D: .; J: TRBJ2-7; DNA: TGTGCCAGCAGCTCAGGACTAACCCACGAGCAGTACTTC; CDR3: CASSSGLTHEQYF
length: 15; size: .; V: TRBV2; D: .; J: TRBJ2-2; DNA: TGTGCCAGCAGTGTTTCACTCCTCAACACCGGGGAGCTGTTTTTT; CDR3: CASSVSLLNTGELFF
length: 15; size: .; V: TRBV7-9; D: .; J: TRBJ1-1; DNA: TGTGCCAGCAGCCTCACTAGCACCATGAACACTGAAGCTTTCTTT; CDR3: CASSLTSTMNTEAFF
length: 14; size: .; V: TRBV28; D: TRBD1; J: TRBJ2-7; DNA: TGTGCCAGCGTTACAGGGGGCTTTTTGGACGAGCAGTACTTC; CDR3: CASVTGGFLDEQYF
length: 14; size: .; V: TRBV9; D: .; J: TRBJ2-7; DNA: TGTGCCAGCAGCGCCGGGGGTTTGCGGGACGAGCAGTACTTC; CDR3: CASSAGGLRDEQYF
length: 15; size: .; V: TRBV27; D: .; J: TRBJ2-7; DNA: TGTGCCAGCAGTTTTGCAGGGGAGAGGTCCTACGAGCAGTACTTC; CDR3: CASSFAGERSYEQYF
length: 15; size: .; V: TRBV4-1; D: .; J: TRBJ2-7; DNA: TGCGCCAGCAGCCGCGACAGGCAGAGCTCCTACGAGCAGTACTTC; CDR3: CASSRDRQSSYEQYF
length: 15; size: .; V: TRBV5-1; D: .; J: TRBJ2-3; DNA: TGCGCCAGCAGCTTGGACCGGGTTAGCACAGATACGCAGTATTTT; CDR3: CASSLDRVSTDTQYF
length: 15; size: .; V: TRBV7-3; D: TRBD1; J: TRBJ2-2; DNA: TGTGCCAGCATGGGCCCAGGGGGCTCGACCGGGGAGCTGTTTTTT; CDR3: CASMGPGGSTGELFF
length: 16; size: few; V: TRBV5-4; D: TRBD2; J: TRBJ2-7; DNA: TGTGCCAGCAGCTTGGGACTAGCGGGAGGGTACCTCGAGCAGTACTTC; CDR3: CASSLGLAGGYLEQYF
length: 14; size: few; V: TRBV11-1; D: .; J: TRBJ2-4; DNA: TGTGCCAGCAGCCCGGGGGTAGCCAAAAACATTCAGTACTTC; CDR3: CASSPGVAKNIQYF
length: 16; size: .; V: TRBV4-1; D: TRBD1; J: TRBJ2-7; DNA: TGCGCCAGCAGCCAAGATCAGCGACAGGGGACGTACGAGCAGTACTTC; CDR3: CASSQDQRQGTYEQYF
length: 18; size: .; V: TRBV4-1; D: .; J: TRBJ2-6; DNA: TGCGCCAGCACCCCGTGGGCAGGGCCCGGCTCTGGGGCCAACGTCCTGACTTTC; CDR3: CASTPWAGPGSGANVLTF
length: 16; size: once; V: TRBV27; D: .; J: TRBJ2-7; DNA: TGTGCCAGCAGTTTATCTTACAGTTTAGGCGTCTCCGAGCAGTACTTC; CDR3: CASSLSYSLGVSEQYF
length: 16; size: .; V: TRBV5-1; D: TRBD1; J: TRBJ2-7; DNA: TGCGCCAGCAGTTCTAGCCAGGGGGTATACTCCTACGAGCAGTACTTC; CDR3: CASSSSQGVYSYEQYF